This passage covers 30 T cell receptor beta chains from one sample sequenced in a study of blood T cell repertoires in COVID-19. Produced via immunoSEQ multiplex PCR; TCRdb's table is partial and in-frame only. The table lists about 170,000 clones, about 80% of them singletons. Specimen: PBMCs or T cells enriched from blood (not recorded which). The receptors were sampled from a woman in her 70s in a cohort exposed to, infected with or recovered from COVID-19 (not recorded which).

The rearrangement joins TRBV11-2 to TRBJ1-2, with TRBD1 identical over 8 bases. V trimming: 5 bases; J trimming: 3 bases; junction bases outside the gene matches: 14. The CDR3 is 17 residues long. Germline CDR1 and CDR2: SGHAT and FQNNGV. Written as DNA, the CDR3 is TGTGCCAGCAGCGTAGTCTCACAGGGGGGCGCTGACTATGGCTACACCTTC. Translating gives CASSVVSQGGADYGYTF.

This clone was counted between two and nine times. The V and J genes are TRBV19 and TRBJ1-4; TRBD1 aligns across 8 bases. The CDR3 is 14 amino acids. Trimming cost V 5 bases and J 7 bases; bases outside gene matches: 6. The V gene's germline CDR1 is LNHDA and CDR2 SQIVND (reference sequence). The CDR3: CASSSGGAAEKLFF. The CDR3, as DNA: TGTGCCAGTAGTTCAGGGGGCGCGGCTGAAAAACTGTTTTTT.

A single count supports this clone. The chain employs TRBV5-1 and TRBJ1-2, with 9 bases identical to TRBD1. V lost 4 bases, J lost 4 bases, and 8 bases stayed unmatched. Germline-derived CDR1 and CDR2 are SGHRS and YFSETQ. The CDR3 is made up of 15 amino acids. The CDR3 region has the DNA TGCGCCAGCAGCCAGCTGGACAGGGGAGGCTATGGCTACACCTTC. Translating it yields CASSQLDRGGYGYTF.

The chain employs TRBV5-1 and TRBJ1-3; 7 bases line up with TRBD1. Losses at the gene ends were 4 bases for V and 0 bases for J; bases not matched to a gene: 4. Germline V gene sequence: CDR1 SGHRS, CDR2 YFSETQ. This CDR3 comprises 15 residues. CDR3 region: CASSQGTDSGNTIYF. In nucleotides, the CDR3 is TGCGCCAGCAGCCAAGGGACAGACTCTGGAAACACCATATATTTT.

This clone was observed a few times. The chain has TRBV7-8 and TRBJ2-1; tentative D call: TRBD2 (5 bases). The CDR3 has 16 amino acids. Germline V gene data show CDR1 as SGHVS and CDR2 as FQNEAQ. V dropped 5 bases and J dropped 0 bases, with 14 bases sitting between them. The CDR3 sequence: CASSLSGASSYNEQFF. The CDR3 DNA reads TGTGCCAGCAGCCTGAGCGGTGCAAGCTCCTACAATGAGCAGTTCTTC.

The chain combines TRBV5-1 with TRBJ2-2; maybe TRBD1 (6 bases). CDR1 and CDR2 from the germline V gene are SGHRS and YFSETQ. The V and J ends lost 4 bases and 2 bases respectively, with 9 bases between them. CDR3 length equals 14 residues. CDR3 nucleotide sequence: TGCGCCAGCAGCGTCAGGGGCAACACCGGGGAGCTGTTTTTT. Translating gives CASSVRGNTGELFF.

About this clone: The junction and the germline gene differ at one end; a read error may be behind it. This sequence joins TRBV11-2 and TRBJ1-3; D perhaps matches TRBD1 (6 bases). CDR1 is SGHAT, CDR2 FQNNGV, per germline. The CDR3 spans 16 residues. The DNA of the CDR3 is TGTGCCAGCAGCTTAGAGGCAGGGACATCTGGGAACACCATATATTTT. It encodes CASSLEAGTSGNTIYF.

The CDR3 DNA is TGCGCCAGCAGCCAAGATCCGGCTAGCGGGCAAGAGACCCAGTACTTC. Its translation is CASSQDPASGQETQYF. V is TRBV4-1 and J is TRBJ2-5; 8 bases align to TRBD2. This CDR3 is built from 16 residues. Germline CDR1 reads MGHRA; CDR2 reads YSYEKL. V was pared by 0 bases and J by 2 bases, with 5 bases of the junction left unmatched.

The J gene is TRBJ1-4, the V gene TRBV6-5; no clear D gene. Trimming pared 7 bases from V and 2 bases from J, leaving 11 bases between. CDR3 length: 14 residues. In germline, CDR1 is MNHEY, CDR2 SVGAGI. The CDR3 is CASTEGGTNEKLFF. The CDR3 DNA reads TGTGCCAGCACCGAGGGAGGGACTAATGAAAAACTGTTTTTT.

The CDR3 DNA follows: TGCGCCAGCAGTCCTCCGGACAGCTCCTACGAGCAGTACTTC. It translates to CASSPPDSSYEQYF. This chain joins TRBV4-3 and TRBJ2-7; D is possibly TRBD1 (6 bases). The V gene's germline CDR1 is LGHNA and CDR2 YSLEER. V was trimmed by 6 bases and J by 0 bases, leaving 12 bases between them. This CDR3 contains 14 residues.

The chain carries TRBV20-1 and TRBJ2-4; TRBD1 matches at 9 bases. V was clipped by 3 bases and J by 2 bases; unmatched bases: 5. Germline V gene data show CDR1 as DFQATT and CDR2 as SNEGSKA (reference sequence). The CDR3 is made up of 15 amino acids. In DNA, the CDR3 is TGCAGTGCTAGTGATACAGGGGGCACCAAAAACATTCAGTACTTC. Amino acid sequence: CSASDTGGTKNIQYF.

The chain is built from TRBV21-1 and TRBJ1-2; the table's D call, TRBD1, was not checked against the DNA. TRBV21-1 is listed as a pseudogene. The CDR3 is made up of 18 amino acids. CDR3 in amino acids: CASTQGRENHDFDYGYTF. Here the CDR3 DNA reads TGTGCCAGCACCCAGGGAAGGGAAAACCACGATTTCGACTATGGCTACACCTTC.

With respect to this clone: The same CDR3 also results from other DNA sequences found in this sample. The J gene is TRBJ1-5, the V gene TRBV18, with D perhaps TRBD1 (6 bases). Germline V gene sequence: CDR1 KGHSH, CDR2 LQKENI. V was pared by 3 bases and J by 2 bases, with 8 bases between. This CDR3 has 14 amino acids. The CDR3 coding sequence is TGTGCCAGCTCACCTCGGACAGGCAATCAGCCCCAGCATTTT. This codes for CASSPRTGNQPQHF.

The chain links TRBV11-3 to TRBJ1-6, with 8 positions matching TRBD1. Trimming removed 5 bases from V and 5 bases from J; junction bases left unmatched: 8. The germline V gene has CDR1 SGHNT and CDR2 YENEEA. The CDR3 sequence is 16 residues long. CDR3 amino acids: CASSPGTGENNSPLHF. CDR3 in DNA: TGTGCCAGCAGCCCTGGGACAGGAGAAAATAATTCACCCCTCCACTTT.

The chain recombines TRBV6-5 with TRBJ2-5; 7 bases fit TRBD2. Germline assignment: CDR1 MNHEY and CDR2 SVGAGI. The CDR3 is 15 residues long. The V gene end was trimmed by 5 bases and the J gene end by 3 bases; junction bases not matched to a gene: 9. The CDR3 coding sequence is TGTGCCAGCAGTCGAGGTGGCGCGGGAGAAGAGACCCAGTACTTC. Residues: CASSRGGAGEETQYF.

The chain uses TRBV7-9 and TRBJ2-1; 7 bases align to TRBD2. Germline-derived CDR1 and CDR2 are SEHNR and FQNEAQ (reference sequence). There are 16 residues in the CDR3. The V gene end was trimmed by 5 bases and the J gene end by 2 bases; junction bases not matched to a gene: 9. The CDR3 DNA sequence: TGTGCCAGCAGCCCCCGGGCTAGCGGTCCCTACAATGAGCAGTTCTTC. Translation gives CASSPRASGPYNEQFF.

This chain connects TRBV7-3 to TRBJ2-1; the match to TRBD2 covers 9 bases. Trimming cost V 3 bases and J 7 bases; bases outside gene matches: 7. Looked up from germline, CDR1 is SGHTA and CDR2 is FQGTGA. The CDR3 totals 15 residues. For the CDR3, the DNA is TGTGCCAGCAGCTTGTCTAGCGGGATAGTAAATGAGCAGTTCTTC. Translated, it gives CASSLSSGIVNEQFF.

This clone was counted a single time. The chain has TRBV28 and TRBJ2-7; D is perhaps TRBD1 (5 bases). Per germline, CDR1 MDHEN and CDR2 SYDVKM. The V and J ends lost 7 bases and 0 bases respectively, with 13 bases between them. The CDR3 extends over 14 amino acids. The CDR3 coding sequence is TGTGCCAGCACCCTCGACAGATACTCCTACGAGCAGTACTTC. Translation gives CASTLDRYSYEQYF.

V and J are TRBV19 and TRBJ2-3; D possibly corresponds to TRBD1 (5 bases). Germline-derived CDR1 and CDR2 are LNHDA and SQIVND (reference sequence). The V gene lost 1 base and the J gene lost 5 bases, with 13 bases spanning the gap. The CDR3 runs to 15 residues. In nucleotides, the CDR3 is TGTGCCAGTAGTATAGCTCGGCAGGGTCAAGATACGCAGTATTTT. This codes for CASSIARQGQDTQYF.

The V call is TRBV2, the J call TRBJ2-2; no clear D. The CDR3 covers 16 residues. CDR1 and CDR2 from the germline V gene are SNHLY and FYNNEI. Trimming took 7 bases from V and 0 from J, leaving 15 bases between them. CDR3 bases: TGTGCCAGCACTCTAGATAGGCTAGCGAACACCGGGGAGCTGTTTTTT. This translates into CASTLDRLANTGELFF.

CDR3 nucleotide sequence: TGCGCCAGCAGCTTGGTCCCTAGCCGAAGTAATGAGCAGTTCTTC. Its translation is CASSLVPSRSNEQFF. The chain links TRBV5-1 to TRBJ2-1; D might be TRBD2 (5 bases). The CDR3 runs 15 residues. The V and J ends lost 0 bases and 7 bases respectively, with 14 bases between them. Germline V CDR1 and CDR2: SGHRS, YFSETQ.

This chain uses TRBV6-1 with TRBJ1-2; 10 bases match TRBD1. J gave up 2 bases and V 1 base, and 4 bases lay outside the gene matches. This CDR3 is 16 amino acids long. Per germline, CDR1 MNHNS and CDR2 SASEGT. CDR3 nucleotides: TGTGCCAGCAGTGAAGGGACAGGGGGACTGAACTATGGCTACACCTTC. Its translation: CASSEGTGGLNYGYTF.

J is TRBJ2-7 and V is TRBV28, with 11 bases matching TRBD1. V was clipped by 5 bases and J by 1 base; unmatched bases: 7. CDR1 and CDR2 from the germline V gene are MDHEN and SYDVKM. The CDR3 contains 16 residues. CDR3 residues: CASSTTGQGASYEQYF. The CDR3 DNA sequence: TGTGCCAGCAGTACAACCGGACAGGGGGCTTCCTACGAGCAGTACTTC.

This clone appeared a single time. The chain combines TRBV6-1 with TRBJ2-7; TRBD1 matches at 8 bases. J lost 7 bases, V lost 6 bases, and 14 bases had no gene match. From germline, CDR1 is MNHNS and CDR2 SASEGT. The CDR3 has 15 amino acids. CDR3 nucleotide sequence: TGTGCCAGCAGCCGGGGACAGGAGCAGTCCGAGGAGCAGTACTTC. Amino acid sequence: CASSRGQEQSEEQYF.

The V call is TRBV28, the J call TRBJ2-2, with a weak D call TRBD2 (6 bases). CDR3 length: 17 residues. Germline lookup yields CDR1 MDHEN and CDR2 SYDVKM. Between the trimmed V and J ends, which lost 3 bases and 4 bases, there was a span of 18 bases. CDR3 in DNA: TGTGCCAGCAGTTTCTGGGGGGTGGCAGGGAGCACCGGGGAGCTGTTTTTT. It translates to CASSFWGVAGSTGELFF.

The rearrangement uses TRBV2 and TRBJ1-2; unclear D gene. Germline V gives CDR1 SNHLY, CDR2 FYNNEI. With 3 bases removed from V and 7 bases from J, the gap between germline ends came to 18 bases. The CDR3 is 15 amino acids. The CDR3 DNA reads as TGTGCCAGCAGTGAGTCGGCCGGAGGGAGCGGTGGCTACACCTTC. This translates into CASSESAGGSGGYTF.

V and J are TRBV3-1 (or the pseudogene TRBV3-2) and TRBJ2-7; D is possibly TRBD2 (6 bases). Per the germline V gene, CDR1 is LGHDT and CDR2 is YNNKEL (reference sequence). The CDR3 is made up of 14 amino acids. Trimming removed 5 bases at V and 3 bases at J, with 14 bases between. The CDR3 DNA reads TGTGCCAGCAGCGGGTGGGACGGGGGCTACGAGCAGTACTTC. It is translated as CASSGWDGGYEQYF.

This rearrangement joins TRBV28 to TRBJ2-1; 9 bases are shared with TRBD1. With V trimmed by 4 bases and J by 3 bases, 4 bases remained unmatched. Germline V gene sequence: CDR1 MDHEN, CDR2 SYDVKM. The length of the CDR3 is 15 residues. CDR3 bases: TGTGCCAGCAGTTCGACGACAGGGGGCTACAATGAGCAGTTCTTC. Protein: CASSSTTGGYNEQFF.

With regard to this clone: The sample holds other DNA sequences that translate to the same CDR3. CDR3 amino acids: CASSFTGANVLTF. In nucleotides, the CDR3 is TGTGCCAGCAGTTTCACTGGGGCCAACGTCCTGACTTTC. The gene calls are TRBV7-2 and TRBJ2-6, with no clear D. CDR1 and CDR2 from the germline V gene are SGHTA and FQGNSA. The CDR3 sequence is 13 residues long. The V and J ends lost 6 bases and 2 bases respectively, with 5 bases between them. The full variable domain, in which reference TRBV7-2 and TRBJ2-6 provide the parts outside the CDR3, is GAGVSQSPSNKVTEKGKDVELRCDPISGHTALYWYRQSLGQGLEFLIYFQGNSAPDKSGLPSDRFSAERTGGSVSTLTIQRTQQEDSAVYLCASSFTGANVLTFGAGSRLTVL.

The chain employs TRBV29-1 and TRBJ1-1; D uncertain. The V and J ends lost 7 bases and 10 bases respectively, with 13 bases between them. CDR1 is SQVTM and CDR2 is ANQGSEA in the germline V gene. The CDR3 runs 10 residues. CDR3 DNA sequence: TGCAGCGGACGACAAGAAAGAGCTTTCTTT. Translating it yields CSGRQERAFF.